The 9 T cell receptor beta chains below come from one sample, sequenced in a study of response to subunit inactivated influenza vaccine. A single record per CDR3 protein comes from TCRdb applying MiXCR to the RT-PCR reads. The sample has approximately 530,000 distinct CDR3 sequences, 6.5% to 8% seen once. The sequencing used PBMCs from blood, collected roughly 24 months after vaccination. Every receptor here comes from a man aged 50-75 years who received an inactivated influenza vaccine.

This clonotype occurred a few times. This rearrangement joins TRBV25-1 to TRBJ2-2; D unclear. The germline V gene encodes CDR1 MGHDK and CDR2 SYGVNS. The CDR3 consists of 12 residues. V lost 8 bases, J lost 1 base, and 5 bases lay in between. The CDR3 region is CASCGNTGELFF. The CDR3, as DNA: TGTGCCAGCTGCGGGAACACCGGGGAGCTGTTTTTT.

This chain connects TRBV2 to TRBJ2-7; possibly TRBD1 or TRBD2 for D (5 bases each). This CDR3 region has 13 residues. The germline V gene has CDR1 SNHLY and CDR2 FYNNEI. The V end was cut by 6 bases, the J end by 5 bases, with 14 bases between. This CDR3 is CASSVWGSNEQYF. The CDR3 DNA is TGTGCCAGCAGCGTATGGGGGTCTAACGAGCAGTACTTC.

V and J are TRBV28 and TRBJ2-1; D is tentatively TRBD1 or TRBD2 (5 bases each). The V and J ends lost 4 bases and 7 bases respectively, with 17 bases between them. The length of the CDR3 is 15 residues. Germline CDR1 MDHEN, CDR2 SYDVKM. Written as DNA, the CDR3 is TGTGCCAGCAGTTCTTCCCTCTGGGGGAGAAATGAGCAGTTCTTC. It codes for CASSSSLWGRNEQFF.

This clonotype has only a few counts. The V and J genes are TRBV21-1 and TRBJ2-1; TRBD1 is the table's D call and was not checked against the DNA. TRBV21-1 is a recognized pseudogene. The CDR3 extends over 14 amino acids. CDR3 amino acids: CASSKVQGGNEQFF. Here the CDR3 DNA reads TGTGCCAGCAGCAAAGTACAGGGTGGGAATGAGCAGTTCTTC.

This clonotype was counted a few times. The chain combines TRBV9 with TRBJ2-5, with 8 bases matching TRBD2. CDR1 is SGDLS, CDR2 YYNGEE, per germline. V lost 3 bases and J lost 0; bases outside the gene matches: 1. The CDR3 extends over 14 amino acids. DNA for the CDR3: TGTGCCAGCAGCGGCGGGGGGTACCAAGAGACCCAGTACTTC. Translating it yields CASSGGGYQETQYF. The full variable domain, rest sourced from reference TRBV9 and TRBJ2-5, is DSGVTQTPKHLITATGQRVTLRCSPRSGDLSVYWYQQSLDQGLQFLIQYYNGEERAKGNILERFSAQQFPDLHSELNLSSLELGDSALYFCASSGGGYQETQYFGPGTRLLVL.

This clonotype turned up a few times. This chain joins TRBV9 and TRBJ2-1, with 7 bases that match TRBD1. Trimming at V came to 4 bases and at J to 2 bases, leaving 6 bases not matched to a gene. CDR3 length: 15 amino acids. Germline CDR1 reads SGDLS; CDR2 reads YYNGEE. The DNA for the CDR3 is TGTGCCAGCAGCCAGCAGGGACAGCCCTACAATGAGCAGTTCTTC. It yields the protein CASSQQGQPYNEQFF.

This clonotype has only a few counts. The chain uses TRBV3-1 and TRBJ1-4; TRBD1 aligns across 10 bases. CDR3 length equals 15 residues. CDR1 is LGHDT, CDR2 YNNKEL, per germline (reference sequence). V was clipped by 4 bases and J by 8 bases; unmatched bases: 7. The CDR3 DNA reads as TGTGCCAGCAGCCCCCGGGGACAGGGGTGGGAAAAACTGTTTTTT. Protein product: CASSPRGQGWEKLFF.

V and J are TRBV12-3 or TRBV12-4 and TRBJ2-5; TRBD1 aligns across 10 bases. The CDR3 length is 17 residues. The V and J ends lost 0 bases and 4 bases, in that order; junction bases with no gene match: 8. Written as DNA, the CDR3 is TGTGCCAGCAGTTTAGCGTACGGGACAGGGGCACGAGAGACCCAGTACTTC. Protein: CASSLAYGTGARETQYF.

The CDR3 DNA is TGTGCCAGTGGCTTATTGTCCTACGAGCAGTACTTC. Its protein product is CASGLLSYEQYF. The V and J genes are TRBV28 and TRBJ2-7; D unresolved. V gave up 9 bases and J gave up 1 base, with 10 bases separating them. In germline, CDR1 is MDHEN, CDR2 SYDVKM. The CDR3 runs to 12 residues.